One sample yielded the 15 T cell receptor beta chains listed below, sequenced in a study of blood T cells in healthy people across ages. The second PCR ran roughly 6 to 11 cycles with a sample-barcoded 5' primer and J-beta primers. TCRdb re-analysed the 5' RACE reads in MiXCR, keeping a single row per CDR3 protein. Here the sample spans about 1.6 million distinct CDR3 sequences, about 31% being singletons. The specimen sequenced was blood. All receptors derive from a woman aged 25 to 39 in good health.

The chain joins TRBV19 to TRBJ2-1; the match to TRBD2 covers 7 bases. Germline CDR1 is LNHDA and CDR2 is SQIVND (reference sequence). Germline trimming cut 0 bases from V and 5 bases from J; bases unmatched to any gene: 7. The CDR3 consists of 16 residues. The CDR3 DNA reads as TGTGCCAGTAGTATAGATTTCGCAGCGGGGCACAATGAGCAGTTCTTC. This gives the protein CASSIDFAAGHNEQFF.

This clonotype was counted only a few times. The rearrangement joins TRBV20-1 to TRBJ1-2, with D maybe TRBD1 (6 bases). The CDR3 has 14 amino acids. With 5 bases removed from V and 5 bases from J, the gap between germline ends came to 18 bases. Germline CDR1 and CDR2: DFQATT and SNEGSKA (reference sequence). Written as DNA, the CDR3 is TGCAGTGCTGCCTTTTGGACAGAGTCTTATGGCTACACCTTC. Protein sequence: CSAAFWTESYGYTF.

This clonotype was seen repeatedly, ten times or more. CDR3 region: CSARGLAGGLIYEQYF. DNA for the CDR3: TGCAGTGCTAGGGGACTAGCGGGAGGGCTCATCTACGAGCAGTACTTC. The V gene is TRBV20-1, the J gene TRBJ2-7; 16 nucleotides match TRBD2. CDR3 length: 16 residues. After removal of 3 bases from V and 3 bases from J, the junction contained 5 bases not matched to a gene. The V gene's germline CDR1 is DFQATT and CDR2 SNEGSKA (reference sequence).

This chain uses TRBV20-1 with TRBJ1-2, with 9 bases identical to TRBD1. Germline assignment: CDR1 DFQATT and CDR2 SNEGSKA (reference sequence). The CDR3 covers 15 residues. Trimming removed 2 bases from V and 5 bases from J; junction bases left unmatched: 9. CDR3 sequence (DNA): TGCAGTGCTAGATACGACAGGGGGTCTATATATGGCTACACCTTC. Translated, it gives CSARYDRGSIYGYTF.

V usage is TRBV7-2 and J usage is TRBJ2-7; possible D gene TRBD2, 7 bases. CDR3 length equals 13 residues. Germline CDR1 reads SGHTA; CDR2 reads FQGNSA. Trimming removed 1 base at V and 8 bases at J, with 12 bases between. The CDR3, as DNA: TGTGCCAGCAGCTTAGATAGGGGGGGCAAGCAGTACTTC. Protein product: CASSLDRGGKQYF.

This clonotype has a handful of counts. The J gene is TRBJ2-1, the V gene TRBV20-1; 7 positions agree with TRBD2. The CDR3 extends over 14 amino acids. CDR1 is DFQATT and CDR2 is SNEGSKA in the germline V gene (reference sequence). The J segment lost 7 bases and the V segment lost 4 bases, leaving 10 bases of the junction unmatched. CDR3 loop: CSAIASGKGNEQFF. Here the CDR3 DNA reads TGCAGTGCTATAGCCAGCGGGAAGGGAAATGAGCAGTTCTTC.

The genes are TRBV12-3 or TRBV12-4 and TRBJ2-1; D may be TRBD2 (5 bases). Trimming took off 6 bases at V and 12 bases at J, with 15 bases between the two ends. This CDR3 region has 12 residues. The CDR3 DNA reads as TGTGCCAGCAGAGAACTAGATCGTGGGCAGTTCTTC. It codes for CASRELDRGQFF.

V is TRBV28 and J is TRBJ2-3; 14 nucleotides agree with TRBD2. The V and J ends lost 5 bases and 7 bases, in that order; junction bases with no gene match: 11. The CDR3 sequence is 17 residues long. Germline V CDR1 and CDR2: MDHEN, SYDVKM. DNA of the CDR3: TGTGCCAGCAGTGCGACGGGACTAGCGGGAGTTTTGAATACGCAGTATTTT. It codes for CASSATGLAGVLNTQYF.

The CDR3 bases are TGCAGCGTGAGCCTAGGACAGCTAGCCGGGGGCTACACCTTC. Translating gives CSVSLGQLAGGYTF. This chain joins TRBV29-1 and TRBJ1-2; tentatively, D is TRBD1 (6 bases). There are 14 residues in the CDR3. Trimming took off 6 bases at V and 8 bases at J, with 22 bases between the two ends. Germline CDR1 SQVTM, CDR2 ANQGSEA.

Points on this clonotype: At one boundary the junction diverges from the germline segment, which might be a read error. The rearrangement uses TRBV5-1 and TRBJ2-5; 8 bases agree with TRBD2. The CDR3 contains 14 residues. CDR1 and CDR2 (germline): SGHRS, YFSETQ. The CDR3, as DNA: TGCGCCAGCAACTTCGGGGGGGCCGGAGAGACCCGGTACTTC. Protein product: CASNFGGAGETRYF. The full variable domain, its missing parts supplied by reference TRBV5-1 and TRBJ2-5, is KAGVTQTPRYLIKTRGQQVTLSCSPISGHRSVSWYQQTPGQGLQFLFEYFSETQRNKGNFPGRFSGRQFSNSRSEMNVSTLELGDSALYLCASNFGGAGETRYFGPGTRLLVL.

V is TRBV6-5 and J is TRBJ2-7, with D hard to call. This CDR3 has 14 amino acids. Trimming removed 3 bases at V and 1 base at J, with 10 bases between. Per the germline V gene, CDR1 is MNHEY and CDR2 is SVGAGI. The CDR3 sequence: CASSYSRLSYEQYF. CDR3 in DNA: TGTGCCAGCAGTTATTCTCGCCTTTCCTACGAGCAGTACTTC.

The chain carries TRBV29-1 and TRBJ1-4; D possibly corresponds to TRBD1 (5 bases). CDR3 size: 17 residues. V lost 3 bases and J 4 bases, leaving 21 bases between the germline ends. Germline CDR1 and CDR2: SQVTM and ANQGSEA. This CDR3 is CSVEAGACGDLNEKLFF. CDR3 nucleotides: TGCAGCGTTGAGGCGGGAGCCTGCGGGGACCTTAATGAAAAACTGTTTTTT.

With respect to this clonotype: Sequence at one end of the junction differs from germline and may be a read error. The CDR3 here is CASSWGRQGTQYF. The CDR3 coding sequence is TGTGCCAGCAGTTGGGGCAGACAAGGGACCCAGTACTTC. This rearrangement joins TRBV27 to TRBJ2-5, with D tentatively TRBD1 (5 bases). This CDR3 has 13 residues. Germline CDR1 MNHEY, CDR2 SMNVEV (reference sequence).

The V gene is TRBV7-8, the J gene TRBJ2-1; 15 bases agree with TRBD2. J gave up 4 bases and V 3 bases, and 4 bases lay outside the gene matches. Looked up from germline, CDR1 is SGHVS and CDR2 is FQNEAQ. This CDR3 contains 17 residues. CDR3 sequence reads: CASSFGLAGGLYNEQFF. CDR3 coding DNA: TGTGCCAGCAGCTTCGGACTAGCGGGAGGGCTATACAATGAGCAGTTCTTC.

The rearrangement links TRBV27 to TRBJ1-6; D not certain. The CDR3 is 14 amino acids. Germline values: CDR1 MNHEY, CDR2 SMNVEV (reference sequence). The V and J ends lost 5 bases and 5 bases respectively, with 10 bases between them. This chain's CDR3 is CASSREANNSPLHF. CDR3 nucleotides: TGTGCCAGCAGTCGAGAGGCTAATAATTCACCCCTCCACTTT.